These T cell receptor beta chains were read from a single sample in a study of cytomegalovirus exposure and HLA in healthy donors. Clones were sequenced by immunoSEQ multiplex PCR, and TCRdb holds only the in-frame ones, with some missing. There are under 200,000 clones in the sample; around 72% occur only once, and about 3.1% lies in the top ten. Source material: PBMCs. The receptors were gathered from a woman aged 45-65 years in good health and CMV-seropositive. CDR3s include the opening cysteine and the closing phenylalanine or tryptophan. D genes are given only for firm matches. A clone size is listed for some rows: how often the clone was seen (once, few, many), or a class if it is expanded.

DNA: TGTGCCAGCAGTTTGGGCCCAAGGGGAGAGACCCAGTACTTC
CDR3: CASSLGPRGETQYF
D: NA
size: few
V: TRBV27
J: TRBJ2-5

DNA: TGCGCCAGCACTAAATTTGGGGGGAGCACAGATACGCAGTATTTT
CDR3: CASTKFGGSTDTQYF
D: NA
size: NA
V: TRBV23-1
J: TRBJ2-3

DNA: TGCGCCAGCAGCTTGGAGCGACAGCGGGTAGGATCGGGGCAGTACTTC
CDR3: CASSLERQRVGSGQYF
D: NA
size: NA
V: TRBV5-1
J: TRBJ2-7

DNA: TGTGCCTGGAGTGTTTCTAGCGGGGAGTACAATGAGCAGTTCTTC
CDR3: CAWSVSSGEYNEQFF
D: TRBD2
size: few
V: TRBV30
J: TRBJ2-1

DNA: TGTGCCAGCAGTTACGGGGCCGGGACAGGGAATGAAAAACTGTTTTTT
CDR3: CASSYGAGTGNEKLFF
D: TRBD1
size: NA
V: TRBV6-5
J: TRBJ1-4

DNA: TGTGCCAGCAGTTCCTATTCCTACGAGCAGTACTTC
CDR3: CASSSYSYEQYF
D: NA
size: NA
V: TRBV28
J: TRBJ2-7

DNA: TGCGCCAGCAGCCAGAACCGGGGGGGGGCCACTGTCAATCAGCCCCAGCATTTT
CDR3: CASSQNRGGATVNQPQHF
D: NA
size: NA
V: TRBV4-1
J: TRBJ1-5

DNA: TGTGCCAGCCGTCGGGGCTCCTACAATGAGCAGTTCTTC
CDR3: CASRRGSYNEQFF
D: NA
size: NA
V: TRBV19
J: TRBJ2-1

DNA: TGTGCCAGCAGGTCTCTCTACGAGCAGTACTTC
CDR3: CASRSLYEQYF
D: NA
size: NA
V: TRBV7-9
J: TRBJ2-7

DNA: TGCAGCGTGGGCTGGCAGCGGGGCTCCTACGAGCAGTACTTC
CDR3: CSVGWQRGSYEQYF
D: TRBD2
size: NA
V: TRBV29-1
J: TRBJ2-7

DNA: TGTGCCAGCAGACCGGACAGGGTGGGCTACACCTTC
CDR3: CASRPDRVGYTF
D: TRBD1
size: NA
V: TRBV6-9
J: TRBJ1-2

DNA: TGTGCCAGTAGTATAGATCTAAAGAGCGGGGAGGGAACTTACTTC
CDR3: CASSIDLKSGEGTYF
D: TRBD2
size: once
V: TRBV19
J: TRBJ2-5

DNA: TGTGCCAGCAGCAACAGGGGTGACTATGGCTACACCTTC
CDR3: CASSNRGDYGYTF
D: TRBD1
size: NA
V: TRBV6-1
J: TRBJ1-2

DNA: TGCGCCAGCAGTGAGCCCTCCGGGTGGCAAGGGGCCTACGAGCAGTACTTC
CDR3: CASSEPSGWQGAYEQYF
D: NA
size: few
V: TRBV10-1
J: TRBJ2-7

DNA: TGTGCCTGGAGTGGATTCGGGGGCGGGAGGGGAGGAGGCAATGAGCAGTTCTTC
CDR3: CAWSGFGGGRGGGNEQFF
D: TRBD2
size: NA
V: TRBV30
J: TRBJ2-1

DNA: TGTGCCAGCAGGAGCGGGCCGTCGAACACCGGGGAGCTGTTTTTT
CDR3: CASRSGPSNTGELFF
D: NA
size: NA
V: TRBV25-1
J: TRBJ2-2

DNA: TGTGCCAGTAGGGTTACAGGGAACACTGAAGCTTTCTTT
CDR3: CASRVTGNTEAFF
D: NA
size: NA
V: TRBV19
J: TRBJ1-1

DNA: TGTGCCAGCAGGGGAGGGTTTTCTGGAAACACCATATATTTT
CDR3: CASRGGFSGNTIYF
D: NA
size: NA
V: TRBV2
J: TRBJ1-3

DNA: TGTGCCAGCAGCTTAGGCGGGGCAGGGGGCTATTACGAGCAGTACTTC
CDR3: CASSLGGAGGYYEQYF
D: TRBD1
size: few
V: TRBV7-8
J: TRBJ2-7

DNA: TGCGCCAGCAGCCAGGGAGCGGGAGAAAACACCGGGGAGCTGTTTTTT
CDR3: CASSQGAGENTGELFF
D: TRBD2
size: NA
V: TRBV4-3
J: TRBJ2-2

DNA: TGTGCCAGCAGCTTGGGACACGTTGATGAAAAACTGTTTTTT
CDR3: CASSLGHVDEKLFF
D: NA
size: NA
V: TRBV13
J: TRBJ1-4

DNA: TGTGCCAGCTCACCGACAGCCTACGAGCAGTACTTC
CDR3: CASSPTAYEQYF
D: NA
size: NA
V: TRBV18
J: TRBJ2-7

DNA: TGTGCCTGGAGGAACAAAGGGGAAGAGACCCAGTACTTC
CDR3: CAWRNKGEETQYF
D: NA
size: few
V: TRBV30
J: TRBJ2-5

DNA: TGTGCCAGCAGTGAGGGCTTTAGCACAGATACGCAGTATTTT
CDR3: CASSEGFSTDTQYF
D: NA
size: NA
V: TRBV6-1
J: TRBJ2-3

DNA: TGTGCCACCAGCCACGCCCTGGGGGGGTCGGACGAGCAGTACTTC
CDR3: CATSHALGGSDEQYF
D: TRBD2
size: NA
V: TRBV15
J: TRBJ2-7

DNA: TGTGCCAGCAGTGAGCGGTTAGAGACCCAGTACTTC
CDR3: CASSERLETQYF
D: NA
size: NA
V: TRBV2
J: TRBJ2-5

DNA: TGTGCCAGCAGGGGGACTAGCGGGAACAATGAGCAGTTCTTC
CDR3: CASRGTSGNNEQFF
D: TRBD2
size: NA
V: TRBV7-8
J: TRBJ2-1

DNA: TGTGCCAGCAGCTTAGTCCGGAGCTCTGGAAACACCATATATTTT
CDR3: CASSLVRSSGNTIYF
D: NA
size: NA
V: TRBV7-2
J: TRBJ1-3

DNA: TGTGCTAGTCGTATCGAGGTCGTGAGTGAAGCTTTCTTT
CDR3: CASRIEVVSEAFF
D: NA
size: NA
V: TRBV12-5
J: TRBJ1-1

DNA: TGTGCCAGCTCCGACAGTCTCGTGGTTGGTGACACCATATATTTT
CDR3: CASSDSLVVGDTIYF
D: NA
size: NA
V: TRBV28
J: TRBJ1-3

DNA: TGTGCCAGCAGCTTAGGGGGACTAGGATGGGGCTACACCTTC
CDR3: CASSLGGLGWGYTF
D: NA
size: NA
V: TRBV7-9
J: TRBJ1-2

DNA: TGTGCCAGTAGTATAGAAGGGGCGCGCAGGGAAAACTATGGCTACACCTTC
CDR3: CASSIEGARRENYGYTF
D: NA
size: NA
V: TRBV19
J: TRBJ1-2

DNA: TGTGCCAGCAGCTCCTTACGGGACACCTTAGGGGCTAACTATGGCTACACCTTC
CDR3: CASSSLRDTLGANYGYTF
D: NA
size: NA
V: TRBV11-2
J: TRBJ1-2

DNA: TGTGCCAGCAGTTACAAGACAGGTCTTACGAACGAGCAGTACTTC
CDR3: CASSYKTGLTNEQYF
D: NA
size: NA
V: TRBV6-5
J: TRBJ2-7

DNA: TGTGCCAGCAGCCCGGCGGGACTAGCGGAACGAACCGGGGAGCTGTTTTTT
CDR3: CASSPAGLAERTGELFF
D: TRBD2
size: NA
V: TRBV5-4
J: TRBJ2-2

DNA: TGTGCCAGCAGCTTAGGGCTAGCGGCAGAGACCCAGTACTTC
CDR3: CASSLGLAAETQYF
D: TRBD2
size: NA
V: TRBV7-2
J: TRBJ2-5

DNA: TGCGCCAGCAAACCGGGACTCAGCTCTCTCTCTGGGGCCAACGTCCTGACTTTC
CDR3: CASKPGLSSLSGANVLTF
D: NA
size: NA
V: TRBV5-1
J: TRBJ2-6

DNA: TGTGCCAGCAGCAACAGGGTATCCTACAATGAGCAGTTCTTC
CDR3: CASSNRVSYNEQFF
D: NA
size: NA
V: TRBV11-3
J: TRBJ2-1

DNA: TGTGCCAGCGGTAGTGAAGGGGGAACTGAAGCTTTCTTT
CDR3: CASGSEGGTEAFF
D: NA
size: few
V: TRBV2
J: TRBJ1-1

DNA: TGTGCCAGCAGCGGCGGGACAGGGGGCTCTAACTATGGCTACACCTTC
CDR3: CASSGGTGGSNYGYTF
D: TRBD1
size: once
V: TRBV5-6
J: TRBJ1-2

DNA: TGCGCCAGCAGCCAAGAATGGGTGGGGGCGACCAACTATGGCTACACCTTC
CDR3: CASSQEWVGATNYGYTF
D: NA
size: NA
V: TRBV4-3
J: TRBJ1-2

DNA: TGTGCCAGCAGCGTAGCTGCGGGTCAGCCCCAGCATTTT
CDR3: CASSVAAGQPQHF
D: NA
size: NA
V: TRBV9
J: TRBJ1-5

DNA: TGTGCCAGCAGCTTAGCGCATGGGCCAAACTATGGCTACACCTTC
CDR3: CASSLAHGPNYGYTF
D: NA
size: NA
V: TRBV7-2
J: TRBJ1-2

DNA: TGCGCCAGCAGCCGCCGCGCGGTGGGGAACACTGAAGCTTTCTTT
CDR3: CASSRRAVGNTEAFF
D: NA
size: many
V: TRBV4-3
J: TRBJ1-1

DNA: TGTGCCATCAGTGCAACACAGGGGGCGCGCCAAGAGACCCAGTACTTC
CDR3: CAISATQGARQETQYF
D: TRBD1
size: NA
V: TRBV10-3
J: TRBJ2-5

DNA: TGCGCCAGCAGCCCCTCGACAGGGGACCCCTCTGGGGCCAACGGCCTGACTTTC
CDR3: CASSPSTGDPSGANGLTF
D: TRBD1
size: NA
V: TRBV4-3
J: TRBJ2-6

DNA: TGTGCCAGTAGCCCTAAAGGCAGGGACTATGGCTACACCTTC
CDR3: CASSPKGRDYGYTF
D: NA
size: NA
V: TRBV19
J: TRBJ1-2

DNA: TGTGCCAGCAGCCCGGCCGGGACAGCGGGCTATGGCTACACCTTC
CDR3: CASSPAGTAGYGYTF
D: TRBD1
size: once
V: TRBV5-8
J: TRBJ1-2

DNA: TGTGCCAGCTTACCGACTAGCGGTGCTCAAGAGACCCAGTACTTC
CDR3: CASLPTSGAQETQYF
D: TRBD2
size: NA
V: TRBV18
J: TRBJ2-5

DNA: TGCAGCGTTGGCCTGACAGGGGGCGGCACTGAAGCTTTCTTT
CDR3: CSVGLTGGGTEAFF
D: TRBD1
size: NA
V: TRBV29-1
J: TRBJ1-1

DNA: TGTGCCAGCAGTTATTTAGGGACTAGCGGGTACGAGCAGTACTTC
CDR3: CASSYLGTSGYEQYF
D: TRBD2
size: NA
V: TRBV27
J: TRBJ2-7

DNA: TGTGCCAGCAGCTCTTTCGGTGGTCAGCCCCAGCATTTT
CDR3: CASSSFGGQPQHF
D: NA
size: NA
V: TRBV4-2
J: TRBJ1-5

DNA: TGTGCCAGCAGTGAAGGGTACGGGGGGGCAGGGGTAGGGAACAAAGCTTTCTTT
CDR3: CASSEGYGGAGVGNKAFF
D: NA
size: NA
V: TRBV6-1
J: TRBJ1-1

DNA: TGTGCCAGCAGCAGGCAGCGGACGGACTCCTACGAGCAGTACTTC
CDR3: CASSRQRTDSYEQYF
D: NA
size: NA
V: TRBV7-9
J: TRBJ2-7

DNA: TGTGCCAGCAGCCTGGACGGCGGTTCGCGTTCTTCACCCCTCCACTTT
CDR3: CASSLDGGSRSSPLHF
D: NA
size: NA
V: TRBV5-4
J: TRBJ1-6

DNA: TGTGCCAGCAGCGTGCAGGGCGGTAACTCTGGAAACACCATATATTTT
CDR3: CASSVQGGNSGNTIYF
D: NA
size: NA
V: TRBV9
J: TRBJ1-3

DNA: TGCGCCAGCAGCGAGACTAGCGGTAACACCGGGGAGCTGTTTTTT
CDR3: CASSETSGNTGELFF
D: TRBD2
size: NA
V: TRBV4-1
J: TRBJ2-2